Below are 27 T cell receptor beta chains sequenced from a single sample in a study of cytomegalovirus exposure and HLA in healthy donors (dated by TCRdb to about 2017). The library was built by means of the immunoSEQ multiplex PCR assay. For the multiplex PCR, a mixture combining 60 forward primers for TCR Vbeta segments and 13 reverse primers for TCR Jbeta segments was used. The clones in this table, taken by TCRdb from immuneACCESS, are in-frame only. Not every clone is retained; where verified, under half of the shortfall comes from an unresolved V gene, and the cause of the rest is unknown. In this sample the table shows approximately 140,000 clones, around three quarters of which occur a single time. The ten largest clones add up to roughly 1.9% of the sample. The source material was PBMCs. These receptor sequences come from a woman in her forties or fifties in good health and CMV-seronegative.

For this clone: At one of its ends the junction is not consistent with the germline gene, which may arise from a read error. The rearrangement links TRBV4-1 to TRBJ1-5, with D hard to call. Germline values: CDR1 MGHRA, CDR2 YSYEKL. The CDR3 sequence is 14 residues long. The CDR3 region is CASSQVTSGQPQNF. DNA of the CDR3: TGCGCCAGCAGCCAAGTGACATCAGGTCAGCCCCAGAATTTT.

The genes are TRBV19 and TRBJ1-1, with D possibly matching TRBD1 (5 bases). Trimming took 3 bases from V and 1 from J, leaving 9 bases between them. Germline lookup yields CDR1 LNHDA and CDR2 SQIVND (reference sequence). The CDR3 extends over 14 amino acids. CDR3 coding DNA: TGTGCCAGTAGTATCTACGACAGGAACACTGAAGCTTTCTTT. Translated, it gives CASSIYDRNTEAFF.

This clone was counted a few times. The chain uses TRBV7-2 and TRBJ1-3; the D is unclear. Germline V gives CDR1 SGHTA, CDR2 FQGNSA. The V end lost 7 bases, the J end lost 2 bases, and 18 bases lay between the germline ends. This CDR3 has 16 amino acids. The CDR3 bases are TGTGCCAGCATCCAGAGCGGAGACGCAGCTGGAAACACCATATATTTT. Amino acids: CASIQSGDAAGNTIYF.

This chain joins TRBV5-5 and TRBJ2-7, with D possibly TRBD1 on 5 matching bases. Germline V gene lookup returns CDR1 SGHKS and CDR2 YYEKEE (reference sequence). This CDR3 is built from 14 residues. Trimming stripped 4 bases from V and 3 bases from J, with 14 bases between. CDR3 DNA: TGTGCCAGCAGCCGTACTGGACAACTCTACGAGCAGTACTTC. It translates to CASSRTGQLYEQYF.

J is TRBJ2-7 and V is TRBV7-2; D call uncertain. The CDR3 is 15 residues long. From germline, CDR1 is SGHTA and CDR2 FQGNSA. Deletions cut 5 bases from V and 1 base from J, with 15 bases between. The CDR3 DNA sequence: TGTGCCAGCAGCCTAGTCACAACCGGGTCCTACGAGCAGTACTTC. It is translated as CASSLVTTGSYEQYF.

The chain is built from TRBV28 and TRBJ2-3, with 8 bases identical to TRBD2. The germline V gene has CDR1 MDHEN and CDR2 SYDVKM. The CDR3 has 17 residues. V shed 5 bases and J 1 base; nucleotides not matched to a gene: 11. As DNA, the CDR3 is TGTGCCAGCAGTGGGGAGGGACTAGTCCTTCGCACAGATACGCAGTATTTT. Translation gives CASSGEGLVLRTDTQYF.

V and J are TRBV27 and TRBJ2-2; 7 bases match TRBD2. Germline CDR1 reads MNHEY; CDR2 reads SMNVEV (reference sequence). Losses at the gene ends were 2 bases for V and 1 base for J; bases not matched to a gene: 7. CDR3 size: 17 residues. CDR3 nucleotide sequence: TGTGCCAGCAGTTTAGCGGGGGACCCCCTGAACACCGGGGAGCTGTTTTTT. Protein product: CASSLAGDPLNTGELFF.

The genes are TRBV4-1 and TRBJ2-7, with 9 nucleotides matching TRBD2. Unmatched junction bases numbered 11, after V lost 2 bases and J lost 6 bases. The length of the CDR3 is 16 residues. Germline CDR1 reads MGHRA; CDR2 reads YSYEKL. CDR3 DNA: TGCGCCAGCAGCCAACAAAGGCTAGCGGGGAGGGGCGAGCAGTACTTC. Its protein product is CASSQQRLAGRGEQYF.

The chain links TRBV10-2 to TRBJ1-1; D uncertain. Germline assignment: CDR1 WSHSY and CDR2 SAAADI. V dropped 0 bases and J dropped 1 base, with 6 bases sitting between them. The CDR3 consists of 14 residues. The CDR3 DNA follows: TGCGCCAGCAGTGAGTCCCGCAGGAACACTGAAGCTTTCTTT. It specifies CASSESRRNTEAFF.

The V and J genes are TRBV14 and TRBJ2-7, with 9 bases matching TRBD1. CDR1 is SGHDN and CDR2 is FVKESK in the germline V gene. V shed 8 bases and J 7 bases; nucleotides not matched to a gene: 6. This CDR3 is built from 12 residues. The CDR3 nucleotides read TGTGCCAGCGGGACAGGGCTAGGGGAGCAGTACTTC. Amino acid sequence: CASGTGLGEQYF. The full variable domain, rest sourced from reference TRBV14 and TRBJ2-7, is EAGVTQFPSHSVIEKGQTVTLRCDPISGHDNLYWYRRVMGKEIKFLLHFVKESKQDESGMPNNRFLAERTGGTYSTLKVQPAELEDSGVYFCASGTGLGEQYFGPGTRLTVT.

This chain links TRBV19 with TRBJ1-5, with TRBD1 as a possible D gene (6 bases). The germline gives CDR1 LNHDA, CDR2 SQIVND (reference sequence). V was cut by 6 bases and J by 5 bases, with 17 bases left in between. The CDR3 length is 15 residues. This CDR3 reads CASSNDQGFDQPQHF. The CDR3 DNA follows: TGTGCCAGTAGCAACGACCAGGGGTTCGATCAGCCCCAGCATTTT.

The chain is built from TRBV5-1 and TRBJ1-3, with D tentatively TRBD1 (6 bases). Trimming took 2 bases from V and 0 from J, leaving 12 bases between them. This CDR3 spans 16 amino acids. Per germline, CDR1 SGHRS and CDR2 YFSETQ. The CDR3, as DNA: TGCGCCAGCAGCTTAGGGGGATTTAACTCTGGAAACACCATATATTTT. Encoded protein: CASSLGGFNSGNTIYF.

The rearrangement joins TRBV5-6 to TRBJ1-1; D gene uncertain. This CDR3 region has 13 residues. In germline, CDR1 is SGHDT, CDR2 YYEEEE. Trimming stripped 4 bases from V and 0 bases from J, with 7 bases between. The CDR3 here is CASSTGLNTEAFF. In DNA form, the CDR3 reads TGTGCCAGCAGCACGGGGTTGAACACTGAAGCTTTCTTT.

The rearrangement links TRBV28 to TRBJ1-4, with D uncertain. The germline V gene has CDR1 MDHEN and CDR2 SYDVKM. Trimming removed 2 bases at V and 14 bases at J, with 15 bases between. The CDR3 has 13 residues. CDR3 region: CASSLLGRGWLFF. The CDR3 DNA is TGTGCCAGCAGTTTACTAGGGCGGGGTTGGCTGTTTTTT. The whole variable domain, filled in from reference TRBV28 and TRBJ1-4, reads DVKVTQSSRYLVKRTGEKVFLECVQDMDHENMFWYRQDPGLGLRLIYFSYDVKMKEKGDIPEGYSVSREKKERFSLILESASTNQTSMYLCASSLLGRGWLFFGSGTQLSVL.

The CDR3 is CASSPLGASGSYEQYV. The CDR3 nucleotides are TGTGCCAGCTCACCTCTTGGGGCTAGCGGGTCTTACGAGCAGTACGTC. This sequence joins TRBV18 and TRBJ2-7; 8 bases align to TRBD2. The CDR3 covers 16 residues. Germline values: CDR1 KGHSH, CDR2 LQKENI. With V trimmed by 3 bases and J by 4 bases, 11 bases remained unmatched.

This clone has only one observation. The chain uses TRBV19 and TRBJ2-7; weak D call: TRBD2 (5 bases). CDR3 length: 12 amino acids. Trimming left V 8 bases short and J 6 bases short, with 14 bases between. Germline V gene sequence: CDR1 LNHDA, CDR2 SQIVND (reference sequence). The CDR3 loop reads CASSGGLREQYF. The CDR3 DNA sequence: TGTGCCAGTTCAGGAGGACTCCGCGAGCAGTACTTC.

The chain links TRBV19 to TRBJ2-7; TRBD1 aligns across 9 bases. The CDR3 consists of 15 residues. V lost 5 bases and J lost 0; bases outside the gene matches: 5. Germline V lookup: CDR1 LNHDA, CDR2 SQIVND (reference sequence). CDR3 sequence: CASSEPGQGSYEQYF. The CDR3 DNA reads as TGTGCCAGTAGTGAACCGGGACAGGGCTCCTACGAGCAGTACTTC. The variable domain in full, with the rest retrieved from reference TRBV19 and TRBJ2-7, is DGGITQSPKYLFRKEGQNVTLSCEQNLNHDAMYWYRQDPGQGLRLIYYSQIVNDFQKGDIAEGYSVSREKKESFPLTVTSAQKNPTAFYLCASSEPGQGSYEQYFGPGTRLTVT.

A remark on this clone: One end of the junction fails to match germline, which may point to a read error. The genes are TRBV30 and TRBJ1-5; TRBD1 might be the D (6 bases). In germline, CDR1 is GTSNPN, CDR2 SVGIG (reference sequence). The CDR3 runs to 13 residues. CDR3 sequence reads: CAWSGGGNQPQNF. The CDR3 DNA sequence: TGTGCCTGGAGTGGGGGGGGCAATCAGCCCCAGAATTTT. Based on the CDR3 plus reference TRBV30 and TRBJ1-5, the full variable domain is SQTIHQWPATLVQPVGSPLSLECTVEGTSNPNLYWYRQAAGRGLQLLFYSVGIGQISSEVPQNLSASRPQDRQFILSSKKLLLSDSGFYLCAWSGGGNQPQNFGDGTRLSIL.

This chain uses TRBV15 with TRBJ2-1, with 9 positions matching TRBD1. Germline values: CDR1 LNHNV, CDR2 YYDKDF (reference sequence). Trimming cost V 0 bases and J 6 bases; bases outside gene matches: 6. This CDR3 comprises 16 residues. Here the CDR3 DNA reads TGTGCCACCAGCAGAGATCTGGGGACAGGGTTCAATGAGCAGTTCTTC. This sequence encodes CATSRDLGTGFNEQFF.

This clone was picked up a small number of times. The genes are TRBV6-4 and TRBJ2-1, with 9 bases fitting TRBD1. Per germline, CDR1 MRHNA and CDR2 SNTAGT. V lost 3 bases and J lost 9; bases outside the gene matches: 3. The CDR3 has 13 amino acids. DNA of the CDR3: TGTGCCAGCAGTGAACAGGACAGGGGTGAGCAGTTCTTC. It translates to CASSEQDRGEQFF.

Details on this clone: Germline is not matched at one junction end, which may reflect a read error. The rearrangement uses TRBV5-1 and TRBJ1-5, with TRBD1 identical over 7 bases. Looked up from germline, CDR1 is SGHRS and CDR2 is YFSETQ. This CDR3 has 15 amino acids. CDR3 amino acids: CASSLGPGGTQPQNF. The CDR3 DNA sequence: TGCGCCAGCAGCTTGGGTCCAGGGGGGACGCAGCCCCAGAATTTT. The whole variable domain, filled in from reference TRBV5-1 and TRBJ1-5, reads KAGVTQTPRYLIKTRGQQVTLSCSPISGHRSVSWYQQTPGQGLQFLFEYFSETQRNKGNFPGRFSGRQFSNSRSEMNVSTLELGDSALYLCASSLGPGGTQPQNFGDGTRLSIL.

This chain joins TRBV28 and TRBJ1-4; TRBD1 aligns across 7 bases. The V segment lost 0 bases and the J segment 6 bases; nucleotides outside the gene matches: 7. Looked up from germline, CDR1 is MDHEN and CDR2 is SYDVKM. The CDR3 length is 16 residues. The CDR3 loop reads CASSLWTGKMDEKLFF. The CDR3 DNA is TGTGCCAGCAGTTTATGGACAGGGAAGATGGATGAAAAACTGTTTTTT.

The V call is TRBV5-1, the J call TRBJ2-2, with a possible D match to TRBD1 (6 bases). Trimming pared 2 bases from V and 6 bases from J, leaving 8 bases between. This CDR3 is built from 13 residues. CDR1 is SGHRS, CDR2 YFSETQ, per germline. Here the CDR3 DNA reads TGCGCCAGCAGCTTACAGGGAGCCGGGGAGCTGTTTTTT. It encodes CASSLQGAGELFF.

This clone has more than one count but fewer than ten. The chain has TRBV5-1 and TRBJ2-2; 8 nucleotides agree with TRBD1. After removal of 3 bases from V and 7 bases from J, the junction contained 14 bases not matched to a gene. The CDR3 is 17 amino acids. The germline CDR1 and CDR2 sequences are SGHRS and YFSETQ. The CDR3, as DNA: TGCGCCAGCAGCTCGGTCCTTCGGACAGGGCCGATCGGGGAGCTGTTTTTT. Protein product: CASSSVLRTGPIGELFF.

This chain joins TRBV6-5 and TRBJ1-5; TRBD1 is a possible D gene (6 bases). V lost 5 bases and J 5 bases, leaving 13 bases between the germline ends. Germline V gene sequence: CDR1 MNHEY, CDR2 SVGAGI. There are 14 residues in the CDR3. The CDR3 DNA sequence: TGTGCCAGCAGTCGCCGGACAGCCGATCAGCCCCAGCATTTT. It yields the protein CASSRRTADQPQHF.

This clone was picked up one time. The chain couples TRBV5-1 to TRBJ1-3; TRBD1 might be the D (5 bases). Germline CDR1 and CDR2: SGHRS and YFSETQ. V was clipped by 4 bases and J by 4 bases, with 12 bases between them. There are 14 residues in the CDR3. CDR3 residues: CASSPRVEGNTIYF. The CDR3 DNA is TGCGCCAGCAGCCCCAGGGTCGAAGGAAACACCATATATTTT.

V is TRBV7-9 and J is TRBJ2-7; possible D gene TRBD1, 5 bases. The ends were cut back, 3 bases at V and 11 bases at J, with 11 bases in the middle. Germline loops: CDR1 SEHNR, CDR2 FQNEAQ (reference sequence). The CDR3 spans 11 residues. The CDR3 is CASSFLQEKYF. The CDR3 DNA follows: TGTGCCAGCAGCTTCTTACAGGAGAAGTACTTC.